This is a list of T cell receptor beta chains from one sample in a study of radiation and T cells in renal cell carcinoma. The method was immunoSEQ multiplex PCR; TCRdb's version includes in-frame clones alone and lacks a portion of them. The data hold roughly 100,000 clones, with 80% to 90% observed a single time. The starting material was blood, obtained from a patient whose treatment included radiotherapy and nephrectomy. These receptors all stem from a man aged 50 to 60 with renal cell carcinoma. Both conserved end residues are part of each CDR3. A D gene is named only where the DNA matches it firmly. Clone size is given for some rows only: seen once, a few or many times, or a class if the clone is expanded.

TRBV6-5,TRBJ2-1,-,-,CASSYSSSSGGNEQFF,TGTGCCAGCAGTTACTCGAGCTCGAGCGGAGGGAACGAGCAGTTCTTC
TRBV5-4,TRBJ2-2,-,-,CASSFTAWGELFF,TGTGCCAGCAGCTTTACCGCTTGGGGGGAGCTGTTTTTT
TRBV7-7,TRBJ2-2,-,few,CASSLSGTTGELFF,TGTGCTAGCAGCTTATCCGGGACCACCGGGGAGCTGTTTTTT
TRBV25-1,TRBJ2-7,-,-,CASSGGTYEQYF,TGTGCCAGCAGTGGGGGGACCTACGAGCAGTACTTC
TRBV29-1,TRBJ2-7,-,-,CSVRHTYEQYF,TGCAGCGTGAGGCACACTTACGAGCAGTACTTC
TRBV11-3,TRBJ1-1,-,-,CASRAIPGRENTEAFF,TGTGCCAGCAGGGCCATTCCGGGACGGGAAAACACTGAAGCTTTCTTT
TRBV5-1,TRBJ2-1,TRBD1,-,CASSWGQPGDNEQFF,TGCGCCAGCAGCTGGGGACAGCCAGGGGACAATGAGCAGTTCTTC
TRBV5-1,TRBJ2-1,TRBD1,-,CASSHPERGHNEQFF,TGCGCCAGCAGCCACCCCGAGAGGGGGCACAATGAGCAGTTCTTC
TRBV15,TRBJ1-2,-,-,CATLSAAPNYGYTF,TGTGCCACCCTTTCAGCCGCCCCTAACTATGGCTACACCTTC
TRBV28,TRBJ2-7,TRBD2,-,CASSFGTSKGEQYF,TGTGCCAGCAGTTTCGGGACTAGCAAAGGCGAGCAGTACTTC
TRBV19,TRBJ1-4,-,-,CASSIGRTSNEKLFF,TGTGCCAGTAGTATAGGTCGTACCTCTAATGAAAAACTGTTTTTT
TRBV5-1,TRBJ2-7,-,-,CASTLQPNSYEQYF,TGCGCCAGCACCTTGCAACCGAACTCCTACGAGCAGTACTTC
TRBV7-3,TRBJ2-3,TRBD2,-,CASSSQGLAGTDTQYF,TGTGCCAGCAGCTCTCAGGGACTAGCGGGGACAGATACGCAGTATTTT
TRBV7-2,TRBJ2-7,TRBD1,once,CASSLGSTGYYEQYF,TGTGCCAGCAGCTTAGGTTCGACAGGGTATTACGAGCAGTACTTC
TRBV18,TRBJ2-1,TRBD1,-,CASSPLRDRGVNEQFF,TGTGCCAGCTCACCACTCCGGGACAGGGGGGTCAATGAGCAGTTCTTC
TRBV11-3,TRBJ2-1,TRBD2,-,CASSPGLAEYNEQFF,TGTGCCAGCAGCCCGGGACTAGCGGAATACAATGAGCAGTTCTTC
TRBV5-1,TRBJ2-5,TRBD2,once,CASSLGGTPGETQYF,TGCGCCAGCAGTTTGGGAGGGACGCCGGGGGAGACCCAGTACTTC
TRBV5-8,TRBJ1-5,-,-,CASSSVGQPQHF,TGTGCCAGCAGCTCGGTGGGTCAGCCCCAGCATTTT
TRBV14,TRBJ1-1,-,-,CASSQEVPGYTEAFF,TGTGCCAGCAGCCAAGAGGTTCCGGGGTACACTGAAGCTTTCTTT
TRBV6-6,TRBJ1-1,-,once,CASSYYGSMNTEAFF,TGTGCCAGCAGTTACTACGGGTCCATGAACACTGAAGCTTTCTTT
TRBV5-1,TRBJ2-5,-,-,CASSPRERGETQYF,TGCGCCAGCAGCCCCAGGGAGAGGGGAGAGACCCAGTACTTC
TRBV6-5,TRBJ1-1,-,many,CASRLMGGREAFF,TGTGCCAGCAGGCTTATGGGAGGGAGGGAAGCTTTCTTT
TRBV7-8,TRBJ2-7,TRBD2,-,CASSLVVAGGPHEQYF,TGTGCCAGCAGCTTAGTGGTAGCGGGAGGCCCCCACGAGCAGTACTTC
TRBV7-2,TRBJ2-7,TRBD2,-,CASSFGLAGGNSYEQYF,TGTGCCAGCAGCTTTGGACTAGCGGGGGGGAACTCCTACGAGCAGTACTTC
TRBV13,TRBJ2-3,TRBD1,-,CASSYRTGGDTDTQYF,TGTGCCAGCAGCTACCGGACAGGGGGGGACACAGATACGCAGTATTTT
TRBV13,TRBJ2-2,-,-,CASITGNTGELFF,TGTGCCAGTATTACAGGGAACACCGGGGAGCTGTTTTTT
TRBV27,TRBJ2-7,-,medium-sized,CASSLSPLDRTYEQYF,TGTGCCAGCAGTTTAAGCCCCCTGGACCGTACCTACGAGCAGTACTTC
TRBV5-1,TRBJ2-2,TRBD1,-,CASSLGDRATGELFF,TGCGCCAGCAGCTTGGGGGACAGGGCCACCGGGGAGCTGTTTTTT
TRBV28,TRBJ1-5,-,few,CASSFRGWVQPQHF,TGTGCCAGCAGTTTTAGGGGGTGGGTACAGCCCCAGCATTTT
TRBV9,TRBJ2-7,-,once,CASSVEDRGSYEQYF,TGTGCCAGCAGCGTAGAAGATAGGGGCTCCTACGAGCAGTACTTC
TRBV19,TRBJ2-1,-,-,CASSIGAISGYEQFF,TGTGCCAGTAGTATAGGTGCGATATCGGGGTATGAGCAGTTCTTC
TRBV9,TRBJ2-1,-,-,CASNLDGEQFF,TGTGCCAGCAATTTGGATGGTGAGCAGTTCTTC
TRBV2,TRBJ2-5,TRBD2,-,CASTRLAGGQETQYF,TGTGCCAGCACCAGACTAGCGGGGGGCCAAGAGACCCAGTACTTC
TRBV20-1,TRBJ2-7,-,-,CSAKDHYEQYF,TGCAGTGCTAAGGACCACTACGAGCAGTACTTC
TRBV5-1,TRBJ1-2,-,-,CASSLQENYGYTF,TGCGCCAGCAGCCTCCAGGAAAACTATGGCTACACCTTC
TRBV4-2,TRBJ1-3,TRBD1,-,CASSHLDRGDNGNTIYF,TGTGCCAGCAGCCACTTGGACAGGGGGGATAACGGAAACACCATATATTTT
TRBV28,TRBJ1-1,-,-,CASSLQEWGGASFF,TGTGCCAGCAGTTTACAAGAGTGGGGGGGCGCCTCTTTCTTT
TRBV19,TRBJ2-1,-,-,CASSPTRYNNEQFF,TGTGCCAGTAGTCCCACCCGTTACAACAATGAGCAGTTCTTC
TRBV2,TRBJ1-3,-,-,CASRRGDTKGNTIYF,TGTGCCAGCAGGCGGGGGGATACCAAAGGAAACACCATATATTTT
TRBV7-9,TRBJ2-3,TRBD1,-,CASSGDSADTQYF,TGTGCCAGCAGCGGGGACAGTGCTGATACGCAGTATTTT
TRBV6-5,TRBJ2-2,-,once,CASSYLTGKGELFF,TGTGCCAGCAGTTACCTTACAGGGAAGGGGGAGCTGTTTTTT
TRBV7-8,TRBJ2-3,TRBD1,once,CASSLQGANTDTQYF,TGTGCCAGCAGCTTACAGGGGGCTAACACAGATACGCAGTATTTT
TRBV27,TRBJ2-5,-,-,CASSLVQGGQETQYF,TGTGCCAGCAGCCTGGTACAGGGAGGCCAGGAGACCCAGTACTTC
TRBV7-2,TRBJ2-1,TRBD2,-,CASSLQGTSYNEQFF,TGTGCCAGCAGCTTACAGGGGACTAGCTATAATGAGCAGTTCTTC
TRBV19,TRBJ1-2,-,-,CASTRDGLFYYGYTF,TGTGCCAGTACCCGGGACGGCCTCTTCTACTATGGCTACACCTTC
TRBV5-4,TRBJ2-1,TRBD2,-,CASSPAPLAGDYNEQFF,TGTGCCAGCAGCCCCGCTCCCTTAGCGGGGGACTACAATGAGCAGTTCTTC
TRBV7-2,TRBJ2-1,-,-,CASSYRDREQFF,TGTGCCAGCAGCTACCGGGACCGTGAGCAGTTCTTC
TRBV7-2,TRBJ2-7,TRBD1,-,CASRRGQGGTYEQYF,TGTGCCAGCAGACGCGGACAGGGGGGGACCTACGAGCAGTACTTC
TRBV28,TRBJ2-7,-,-,CASSDTLAPGEQYF,TGTGCCAGCAGTGATACCCTAGCCCCCGGCGAGCAGTACTTC
TRBV28,TRBJ2-7,TRBD2,-,CASSPGGRYEQYF,TGTGCCAGCAGCCCGGGAGGGCGTTACGAGCAGTACTTC
TRBV5-1,TRBJ1-4,-,-,CASSFVGVGNEKLFF,TGCGCCAGCAGCTTTGTGGGGGTCGGTAATGAAAAACTGTTTTTT
TRBV2,TRBJ2-5,-,-,CASSVGQSVQETQYF,TGTGCCAGCAGTGTCGGACAGTCCGTTCAAGAGACCCAGTACTTC
TRBV19,TRBJ2-7,-,-,CARGLKKFRENSKF,TGTGCCAGAGGGCTGAAAAAATTCAGGGAAAACAGTAAGTTC
TRBV25-1,TRBJ1-2,-,-,CASSGAGFNYGYTF,TGTGCCAGCAGTGGTGCGGGCTTTAACTATGGCTACACCTTC
TRBV7-9,TRBJ1-2,-,-,CASSFTRTAPYGYTF,TGTGCCAGCAGCTTTACAAGGACAGCACCTTATGGCTACACCTTC
TRBV9,TRBJ2-5,-,-,CASSRGPEETQYF,TGTGCCAGCAGCAGAGGACCAGAAGAGACCCAGTACTTC
TRBV6-6,TRBJ1-1,TRBD1,-,CATGDRVTEAFF,TGTGCCACCGGGGACAGGGTCACTGAAGCTTTCTTT
TRBV19,TRBJ2-6,-,-,CASSMGTVGVSGANVLTF,TGTGCCAGTAGTATGGGGACGGTGGGGGTTTCTGGGGCCAACGTCCTGACTTTC
TRBV6-1,TRBJ2-7,TRBD1,-,CASSEVPGGFLEQYF,TGTGCCAGCAGTGAAGTCCCAGGGGGCTTCCTCGAGCAGTACTTC
TRBV2,TRBJ1-5,-,-,CASRQEHNQPQHF,TGTGCCAGCCGACAGGAGCACAATCAGCCCCAGCATTTT